A selection of T cell receptor beta chains follows, all from one sample in a study of T cells in lung cancer brain metastases. This table comes from immunoSEQ multiplex PCR, and its TCRdb copy is limited to in-frame clones, with some not included. The table records more than 4,500 clones, roughly 88% of them present only once. The sample was tumor tissue from the primary lung tumor. Receptors were obtained from a man aged 45-65 years with non-small cell lung cancer. Each CDR3 is given with its conserved first and last residue. Fields, in order: clone size, D gene, J gene, V gene, CDR3 protein, CDR3 DNA. A D gene is named only where the DNA matches it firmly. A row's size may be missing; if present it is once, few, many or a size class.

clone size: NA; D gene: TRBD2; J gene: TRBJ2-1; V gene: TRBV2; CDR3 protein: CASRTSGRRGEQFF; CDR3 DNA: TGTGCCAGCAGGACTAGCGGGAGGAGGGGTGAGCAGTTCTTC
clone size: NA; D gene: TRBD1; J gene: TRBJ2-7; V gene: TRBV5-1; CDR3 protein: CASSGPGQKVSEQYF; CDR3 DNA: TGCGCCAGCAGCGGACCGGGACAGAAAGTTAGCGAGCAGTACTTC
clone size: NA; D gene: NA; J gene: TRBJ1-1; V gene: TRBV5-6; CDR3 protein: CASSLVGRGTEAFF; CDR3 DNA: TGTGCCAGCAGCTTGGTTGGGCGGGGCACTGAAGCTTTCTTT
clone size: NA; D gene: NA; J gene: TRBJ2-3; V gene: TRBV6-5; CDR3 protein: CASRSGFGDTQYF; CDR3 DNA: TGTGCCAGCAGGTCAGGGTTCGGAGATACGCAGTATTTT
clone size: NA; D gene: NA; J gene: TRBJ1-6; V gene: TRBV5-5; CDR3 protein: CASSLAAGEYSPLHF; CDR3 DNA: TGTGCCAGCAGCTTGGCTGCAGGGGAATATTCACCCCTCCACTTT
clone size: NA; D gene: NA; J gene: TRBJ1-1; V gene: TRBV7-6; CDR3 protein: CASSLEPGAMTEAFF; CDR3 DNA: TGTGCCAGCAGCTTAGAGCCGGGGGCGATGACTGAAGCTTTCTTT
clone size: NA; D gene: NA; J gene: TRBJ2-5; V gene: TRBV5-5; CDR3 protein: CASSLGGGFQETQYF; CDR3 DNA: TGTGCCAGCAGCTTGGGTGGGGGCTTCCAAGAGACCCAGTACTTC
clone size: NA; D gene: NA; J gene: TRBJ1-2; V gene: TRBV6-1; CDR3 protein: CASSGIRGDGYTF; CDR3 DNA: TGTGCCAGCAGTGGGATTAGGGGGGATGGCTACACCTTC
clone size: NA; D gene: NA; J gene: TRBJ2-3; V gene: TRBV5-1; CDR3 protein: CASSLESSTLTDTQYF; CDR3 DNA: TGCGCCAGCAGCTTGGAGTCTAGTACCCTTACAGATACGCAGTATTTT
clone size: NA; D gene: NA; J gene: TRBJ1-2; V gene: TRBV9; CDR3 protein: CASSTGVGADGYTF; CDR3 DNA: TGTGCCAGCAGTACAGGTGTAGGGGCAGATGGCTACACCTTC
clone size: NA; D gene: NA; J gene: TRBJ2-7; V gene: TRBV27; CDR3 protein: CASSLKEGPLGQYF; CDR3 DNA: TGTGCCAGCAGTTTAAAGGAGGGCCCTTTGGGGCAGTACTTC
clone size: NA; D gene: NA; J gene: TRBJ2-2; V gene: TRBV14; CDR3 protein: CASSPGTRLWPGELFF; CDR3 DNA: TGTGCCAGCAGCCCCGGAACGAGGCTCTGGCCGGGGGAGCTGTTTTTT
clone size: NA; D gene: TRBD1; J gene: TRBJ2-5; V gene: TRBV4-1; CDR3 protein: CASSQLQGQETQYF; CDR3 DNA: TGCGCCAGCAGCCAACTACAGGGGCAAGAGACCCAGTACTTC
clone size: NA; D gene: NA; J gene: TRBJ2-1; V gene: TRBV5-6; CDR3 protein: CASSLAVGNSYNEQFF; CDR3 DNA: TGTGCCAGCAGCTTGGCCGTGGGGAACTCCTACAATGAGCAGTTCTTC
clone size: NA; D gene: NA; J gene: TRBJ1-1; V gene: TRBV5-6; CDR3 protein: CASSPGTYLEAFF; CDR3 DNA: TGTGCCAGCAGCCCCGGGACTTACCTCGAAGCTTTCTTT
clone size: NA; D gene: NA; J gene: TRBJ2-4; V gene: TRBV7-6; CDR3 protein: CASSLVILSRGAMAKNIQYF; CDR3 DNA: TGTGCCAGCAGCTTAGTTATACTAAGTCGGGGGGCAATGGCCAAAAACATTCAGTACTTC
clone size: NA; D gene: NA; J gene: TRBJ2-5; V gene: TRBV9; CDR3 protein: CASSPSPPPATQYF; CDR3 DNA: TGTGCCAGCAGCCCCAGCCCTCCTCCGGCGACCCAGTACTTC
clone size: NA; D gene: NA; J gene: TRBJ1-5; V gene: TRBV1; CDR3 protein: CTSSQDGKGYYLDQPQHF; CDR3 DNA: TGCACCAGCAGCCAAGATGGTAAGGGATATTATCTCGATCAGCCCCAGCATTTT
clone size: NA; D gene: NA; J gene: TRBJ2-5; V gene: TRBV7-3; CDR3 protein: CASSMSNQETQYF; CDR3 DNA: TGTGCCAGCAGCATGTCTAATCAAGAGACCCAGTACTTC
clone size: NA; D gene: TRBD1; J gene: TRBJ2-7; V gene: TRBV5-1; CDR3 protein: CASRGQGSSWEQYF; CDR3 DNA: TGCGCCAGCAGAGGACAGGGATCCTCTTGGGAGCAGTACTTC
clone size: NA; D gene: NA; J gene: TRBJ1-1; V gene: TRBV5-8; CDR3 protein: CASSLFRDSVNTETFF; CDR3 DNA: TGTGCCAGCAGCTTGTTCCGGGACTCCGTGAACACTGAAACTTTCTTT
clone size: NA; D gene: NA; J gene: TRBJ1-1; V gene: TRBV18; CDR3 protein: CASSPEAGDIPLMNTEAFF; CDR3 DNA: TGTGCCAGCTCACCAGAGGCAGGGGACATACCCCTCATGAACACTGAAGCTTTCTTT
clone size: NA; D gene: NA; J gene: TRBJ1-1; V gene: TRBV2; CDR3 protein: CASSPDWNTEAFF; CDR3 DNA: TGTGCCAGCAGTCCCGACTGGAACACTGAAGCTTTCTTT
clone size: once; D gene: TRBD2; J gene: TRBJ2-7; V gene: TRBV5-1; CDR3 protein: CASSGDAGVRYEQYF; CDR3 DNA: TGCGCCAGCAGCGGGGACGCGGGAGTCCGCTACGAGCAGTACTTC
clone size: once; D gene: TRBD1; J gene: TRBJ1-3; V gene: TRBV10-3; CDR3 protein: CAISLQGAKGNTIYF; CDR3 DNA: TGTGCCATCAGTTTACAGGGGGCCAAGGGAAACACCATATATTTT
clone size: NA; D gene: NA; J gene: TRBJ1-3; V gene: TRBV19; CDR3 protein: CASSRATGSLGNTIYF; CDR3 DNA: TGTGCCAGTAGTAGGGCGACAGGATCGCTGGGAAACACCATATATTTT
clone size: NA; D gene: NA; J gene: TRBJ1-2; V gene: TRBV2; CDR3 protein: CASSEGAGRYTF; CDR3 DNA: TGTGCCAGCAGTGAAGGGGCAGGGCGCTACACCTTC
clone size: NA; D gene: TRBD1; J gene: TRBJ1-2; V gene: TRBV5-4; CDR3 protein: CASSLEPGQANYGYTF; CDR3 DNA: TGTGCCAGCAGCTTGGAACCGGGACAGGCTAACTATGGCTACACCTTC
clone size: NA; D gene: NA; J gene: TRBJ1-1; V gene: TRBV5-1; CDR3 protein: CASSSGGGPRAFF; CDR3 DNA: TGCGCCAGCAGCTCGGGGGGGGGCCCACGGGCTTTCTTT
clone size: NA; D gene: NA; J gene: TRBJ1-2; V gene: TRBV19; CDR3 protein: CASSIPAGTSYGYTF; CDR3 DNA: TGTGCCAGTAGTATACCCGCAGGGACTAGCTATGGCTACACCTTC
clone size: NA; D gene: NA; J gene: TRBJ1-1; V gene: TRBV11-3; CDR3 protein: CASSLTMNTEAFF; CDR3 DNA: TGTGCCAGCAGCTTAACCATGAACACTGAAGCTTTCTTT
clone size: NA; D gene: NA; J gene: TRBJ2-2; V gene: TRBV12-5; CDR3 protein: CASGLYGTYGELFF; CDR3 DNA: TGTGCTAGTGGTTTGTACGGGACATACGGGGAGCTGTTTTTT
clone size: NA; D gene: NA; J gene: TRBJ2-7; V gene: TRBV13; CDR3 protein: CASSPPVVSYEQYF; CDR3 DNA: TGTGCCAGCAGCCCCCCGGTTGTCTCCTACGAGCAGTACTTC
clone size: NA; D gene: NA; J gene: TRBJ1-5; V gene: TRBV6-1; CDR3 protein: CASLEQGYGNQPQHF; CDR3 DNA: TGTGCCAGCCTAGAACAGGGATATGGCAATCAGCCCCAGCATTTT
clone size: once; D gene: NA; J gene: TRBJ1-4; V gene: TRBV6-1; CDR3 protein: CACKKDSGNEKLFF; CDR3 DNA: TGTGCCTGTAAGAAGGACAGCGGTAATGAAAAACTGTTTTTT
clone size: NA; D gene: TRBD2; J gene: TRBJ2-1; V gene: TRBV7-3; CDR3 protein: CASSPWRPGLAAYNEQFF; CDR3 DNA: TGTGCCAGCAGCCCCTGGCGCCCCGGACTAGCGGCCTACAATGAGCAGTTCTTC
clone size: NA; D gene: TRBD2; J gene: TRBJ2-5; V gene: TRBV18; CDR3 protein: CASSPFPGGRQETQYF; CDR3 DNA: TGTGCCAGCTCACCATTCCCGGGAGGGAGGCAAGAGACCCAGTACTTC
clone size: NA; D gene: NA; J gene: TRBJ2-5; V gene: TRBV25-1; CDR3 protein: CASSPPGEGEETQYF; CDR3 DNA: TGTGCCAGCAGTCCCCCTGGGGAGGGGGAAGAGACCCAGTACTTC